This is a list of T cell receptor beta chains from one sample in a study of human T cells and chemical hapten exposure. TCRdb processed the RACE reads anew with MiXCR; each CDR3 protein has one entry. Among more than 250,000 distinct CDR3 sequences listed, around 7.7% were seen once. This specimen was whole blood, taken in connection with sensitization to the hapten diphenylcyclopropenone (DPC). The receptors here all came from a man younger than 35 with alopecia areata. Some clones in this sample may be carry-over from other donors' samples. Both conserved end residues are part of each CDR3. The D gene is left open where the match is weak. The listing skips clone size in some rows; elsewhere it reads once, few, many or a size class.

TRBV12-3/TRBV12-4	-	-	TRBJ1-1	CASSGGVGTEAFF	TGTGCCAGCAGTGGAGGGGTGGGCACTGAAGCTTTCTTT
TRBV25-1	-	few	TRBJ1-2	CASRGEKGPGGYTF	TGTGCCAGCAGAGGAGAGAAGGGCCCCGGTGGCTACACCTTC
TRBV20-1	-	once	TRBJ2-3	CSARRGMTDTQYF	TGCAGTGCGCGAAGGGGAATGACAGATACGCAGTATTTT
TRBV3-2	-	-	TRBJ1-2	CASQPRGRNYGYTF	TGTGCCAGCCAACCCAGGGGGAGAAACTATGGCTACACCTTC
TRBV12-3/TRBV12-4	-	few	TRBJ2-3	CASSLQETDTQYF	TGTGCCAGCAGTTTACAGGAGACAGATACGCAGTATTTT
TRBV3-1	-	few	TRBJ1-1	CASKPTANTEAFF	TGTGCCAGCAAACCGACAGCGAACACTGAAGCTTTCTTT
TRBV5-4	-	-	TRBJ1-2	CASSPDSSYGYTF	TGTGCCAGCAGCCCGGACAGCTCCTATGGCTACACCTTC
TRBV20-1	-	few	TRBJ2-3	CSARRGSSTDTQYF	TGCAGTGCTAGACGGGGATCAAGCACAGATACGCAGTATTTT
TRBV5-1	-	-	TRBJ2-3	CASSLGWRGPTDTQYF	TGCGCCAGCAGCTTGGGCTGGCGGGGGCCTACAGATACGCAGTATTTT
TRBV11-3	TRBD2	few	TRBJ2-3	CASSLMSTSGGTDTQYF	TGTGCCAGCAGCTTAATGTCTACTAGCGGGGGGACAGATACGCAGTATTTT
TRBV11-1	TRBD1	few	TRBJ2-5	CASSLGGTDQETQYF	TGTGCCAGCAGCTTAGGGGGGACAGATCAAGAGACCCAGTACTTC
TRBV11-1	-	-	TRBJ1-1	CASSLSRDEAFF	TGTGCCAGCAGCTTAAGCAGGGACGAAGCTTTCTTT
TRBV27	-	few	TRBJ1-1	CASSLGVKAFF	TGTGCCAGCAGTTTAGGAGTTAAAGCTTTCTTT
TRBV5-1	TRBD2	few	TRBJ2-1	CASSPRVLAGGNEQFF	TGCGCCAGCAGCCCCAGAGTACTAGCGGGGGGCAATGAGCAGTTCTTC
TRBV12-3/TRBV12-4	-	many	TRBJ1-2	CASSPIRALEGYTF	TGTGCCAGCAGTCCGATCAGGGCCCTAGAAGGCTACACCTTC
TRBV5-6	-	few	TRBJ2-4	CASSPDSSNIQYF	TGTGCCAGCAGCCCCGACAGTTCTAACATTCAGTACTTC
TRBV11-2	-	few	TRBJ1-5	CASSLDIRQPQHF	TGTGCCAGCAGCTTAGATATCCGGCAGCCCCAGCATTTT
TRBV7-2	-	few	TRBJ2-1	CASSLVGESSYNEQFF	TGTGCCAGCAGCTTAGTGGGGGAGAGCTCCTACAATGAGCAGTTCTTC
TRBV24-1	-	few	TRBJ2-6	CATGEGVLTSGANVLTF	TGTGCCACCGGTGAAGGGGTCCTGACCTCTGGGGCCAACGTCCTGACTTTC
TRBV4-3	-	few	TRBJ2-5	CASSREGRQAETQYF	TGCGCCAGCAGCCGGGAAGGCAGACAGGCAGAGACCCAGTACTTC
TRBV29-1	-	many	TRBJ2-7	CSVVKGGYDEQYF	TGCAGCGTTGTTAAAGGGGGGTACGACGAGCAGTACTTC
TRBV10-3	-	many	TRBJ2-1	CAISYSTVYNEQFF	TGTGCCATCAGTTACAGCACAGTCTACAATGAGCAGTTCTTC
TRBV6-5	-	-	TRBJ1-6	CASSSRITNSPLHF	TGTGCCAGCAGCAGCAGAATTACTAATTCACCCCTCCACTTT
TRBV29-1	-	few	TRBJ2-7	CSVLGRDISYEQYF	TGCAGCGTTCTCGGCAGGGACATATCCTACGAGCAGTACTTC
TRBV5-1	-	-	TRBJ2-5	CASSLVGGAETQYF	TGCGCCAGCAGCTTGGTCGGGGGCGCGGAGACCCAGTACTTC
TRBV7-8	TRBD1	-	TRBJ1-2	CASSLAGTVRSNYGYTF	TGTGCCAGCAGCCTTGCCGGGACAGTCCGCTCTAACTATGGCTACACCTTC
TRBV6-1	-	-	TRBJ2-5	CASRATQETQYF	TGTGCCAGCAGGGCGACCCAAGAGACCCAGTACTTC
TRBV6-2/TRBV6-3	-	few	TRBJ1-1	CASSYSALGFEAFF	TGTGCCAGCAGTTACTCGGCGCTGGGATTTGAAGCTTTCTTT
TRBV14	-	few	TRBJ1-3	CASNSGFSGNTIYF	TGTGCCAGCAACTCAGGGTTCTCTGGAAACACCATATATTTT
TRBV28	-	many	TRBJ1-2	CASSSPGQSLNYGYTF	TGTGCCAGCAGTTCACCGGGGCAGTCTCTAAACTATGGCTACACCTTC
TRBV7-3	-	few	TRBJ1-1	CASSLTRAATEAFF	TGTGCCAGCAGCTTAACTAGGGCGGCCACTGAAGCTTTCTTT
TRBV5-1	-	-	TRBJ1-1	CASSLGLGNSEAFF	TGCGCCAGCAGCTTGGGACTGGGGAACAGTGAAGCTTTCTTT
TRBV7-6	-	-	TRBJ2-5	CASSSGRVRGTQYF	TGTGCCAGCAGCTCCGGGCGGGTCCGCGGGACCCAGTACTTC